This T cell receptor (beta chain) was recovered during a study of blood T cell repertoires in COVID-19. In the study overall: The study drew acute and convalescent COVID-19 samples from the United States, Italy and Spain. Sources were T cells, B-cell-depleted T cells, or PBMCs; the material itself was cDNA or gDNA.

Original analysis: Nucleated cell counts were estimated from reference gene primer amplification. Generated by immunoSEQ multiplex PCR, the TCRdb table keeps only in-frame clones and is missing some. That table furnishes V, J and clone size, whereas the DNA furnished D and trimming. Of 110,000 to 150,000 clones listed, about 85% are singletons. Germline-derived CDR1 and CDR2 are MGHRA and YSYEKL. V shed 3 bases and J 5 bases; nucleotides not matched to a gene: 4. The CDR3 extends over 15 amino acids. This chain joins TRBV4-1 and TRBJ2-1, with 10 positions matching TRBD2. Sequencing input: peripheral blood. This TCR was sampled from a human donor in a cohort sampled during active COVID-19. CDR3 protein: CASSQHGLADNEQFF. The CDR3 DNA follows: TGCGCCAGCAGCCAGCATGGACTAGCGGACAATGAGCAGTTCTTC.